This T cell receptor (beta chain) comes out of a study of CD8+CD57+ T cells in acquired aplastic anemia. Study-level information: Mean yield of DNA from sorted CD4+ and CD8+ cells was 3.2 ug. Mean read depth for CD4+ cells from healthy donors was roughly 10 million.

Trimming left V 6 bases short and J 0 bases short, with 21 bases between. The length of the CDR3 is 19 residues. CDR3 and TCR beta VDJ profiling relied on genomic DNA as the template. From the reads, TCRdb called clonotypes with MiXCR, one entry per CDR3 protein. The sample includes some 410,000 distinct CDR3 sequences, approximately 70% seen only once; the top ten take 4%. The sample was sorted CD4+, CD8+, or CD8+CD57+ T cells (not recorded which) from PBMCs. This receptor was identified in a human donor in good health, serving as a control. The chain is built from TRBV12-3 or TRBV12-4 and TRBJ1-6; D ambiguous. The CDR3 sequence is CASRRRATRLSSYNSPLHF. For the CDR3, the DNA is TGTGCCAGCAGGAGACGAGCGACTCGGCTCAGCTCCTATAATTCACCCCTCCACTTT.